This entry describes one T cell receptor (beta chain). This CDR3 region has 16 residues. Germline V lookup: CDR1 SGHRS, CDR2 YFSETQ. J was trimmed by 2 bases and V by 0 bases; bases with no gene match: 3. This specimen comes from a study of cytomegalovirus exposure and HLA in healthy donors. Amplification used 60 Vbeta primers and 13 Jbeta primers. In the authors' methods: Later, an analysis found 75 million to 100 million unique TCR beta chains, and approximately 10 million of these were shared. The data were produced by immunoSEQ multiplex PCR, yet TCRdb's version contains in-frame clones alone and is incomplete. V and J calls and clone size are copied from that table; D and trimming were computed from the DNA. Of about 110,000 clones in the sample, about four fifths are singletons; the top ten hold about 1.6%.

Sequenced: PBMCs. This receptor was obtained from a man aged 45-65 years in good health and CMV-seronegative. The rearrangement joins TRBV5-1 to TRBJ2-2; 8 positions agree with TRBD2. CDR3 nucleotide sequence: TGCGCCAGCAGCTTGGAAGCGGGGGTTAACACCGGGGAGCTGTTTTTT. Amino acid sequence: CASSLEAGVNTGELFF.